The 23 T cell receptor beta chains presented below share a single source sample, sequenced in a study of T-cell reconstitution after alpha-beta-depleted transplantation in children. For TCRbeta, the library was prepared with unique molecular identifiers. Using its own MiXCR run on the PCR reads, TCRdb lists one record per CDR3 protein. Of around 700,000 distinct CDR3 sequences in the sample, 13% were seen once. The input for sequencing was PBMCs, taken before TCRalphabeta/CD19-depleted stem cell transplant. Every receptor here comes from a girl aged 2-10 years with congenital amegakaryocytic thrombocytopenia, due to receive a stem cell transplant.

This clonotype turned up a few times. This chain links TRBV4-1 with TRBJ2-1; D not certain. This CDR3 has 13 residues. Germline V gives CDR1 MGHRA, CDR2 YSYEKL. Trimming pared 4 bases from V and 6 bases from J, leaving 10 bases between. In DNA, the CDR3 is TGCGCCAGCAGCCGAACTGGAAGCAATGAGCAGTTCTTC. It encodes CASSRTGSNEQFF.

There are many counts of this clonotype. The CDR3 sequence is CASSQGISGSGEQFF. CDR3 nucleotides: TGCGCCAGCAGCCAAGGAATTAGCGGGAGTGGTGAGCAGTTCTTC. V usage is TRBV4-1 and J usage is TRBJ2-1, with TRBD2 matching 9 bases. Germline CDR1 MGHRA, CDR2 YSYEKL. J lost 9 bases, V lost 1 base, and 7 bases had no gene match. The CDR3 sequence is 15 residues long.

This clonotype showed up many times. The chain has TRBV5-5 and TRBJ2-2; D ambiguous. CDR1 is SGHKS and CDR2 is YYEKEE in the germline V gene (reference sequence). This CDR3 region has 13 residues. V dropped 5 bases and J dropped 7 bases, with 12 bases sitting between them. CDR3 nucleotides: TGTGCCAGCAGTCGCTACGTAGGCGGGGAGCTGTTTTTT. This sequence encodes CASSRYVGGELFF.

This rearrangement joins TRBV7-8 to TRBJ2-7; perhaps TRBD1 as D (7 bases). The V end was cut by 8 bases, the J end by 4 bases, with 15 bases between. This CDR3 is built from 13 residues. Per the germline V gene, CDR1 is SGHVS and CDR2 is FQNEAQ. This CDR3 reads CASDRQGGYEQYF. The CDR3 DNA reads TGTGCCAGCGATCGGCAGGGGGGATACGAGCAGTACTTC.

The chain uses TRBV20-1 and TRBJ2-5; no clear D. The germline V gene encodes CDR1 DFQATT and CDR2 SNEGSKA (reference sequence). Deletions cut 6 bases from V and 4 bases from J, with 18 bases between. The CDR3 is made up of 14 amino acids. Here the CDR3 DNA reads TGCAGTGCCCCCCCGGTGGCGAGCCGAGAGACCCAGTACTTC. It specifies CSAPPVASRETQYF.

This clonotype has just a few counts. The chain combines TRBV7-6 with TRBJ2-3; 9 bases fit TRBD1. Germline loops: CDR1 SGHVS, CDR2 FNYEAQ. The CDR3 extends over 18 amino acids. V lost 5 bases to trimming and J lost 0 bases; unmatched junction nucleotides: 12. DNA of the CDR3: TGTGCCAGCAGCCTCGCCCCGGACAGGGGCGCTAGCACAGATACGCAGTATTTT. It is translated as CASSLAPDRGASTDTQYF.

The genes are TRBV12-3 or TRBV12-4 and TRBJ2-7; 11 bases map to TRBD2. The CDR3 covers 15 residues. V was clipped by 6 bases and J by 0 bases; unmatched bases: 4. The CDR3 DNA sequence: TGTGCCAGCAGCGCACTAGCGGGGGCCTCCTACGAGCAGTACTTC. Protein: CASSALAGASYEQYF.

This clonotype was detected only a few times. The CDR3 DNA sequence: TGTGCCAGCAGACATACCCTAGCGGCGGACTACAATGAGCAGTTCTTC. Protein: CASRHTLAADYNEQFF. The chain links TRBV12-3 or TRBV12-4 to TRBJ2-1; 7 bases are a match to TRBD2. Germline trimming cut 6 bases from V and 3 bases from J; bases unmatched to any gene: 11. The CDR3 loop spans 16 amino acids.

This clonotype was counted only a few times. The genes are TRBV9 and TRBJ2-1; D may be TRBD1 (6 bases). Between the trimmed V and J ends, which lost 3 bases and 0 bases, there was a span of 10 bases. Germline V CDR1 and CDR2: SGDLS, YYNGEE. CDR3 size: 15 residues. The CDR3 spells CASSAGESSYNEQFF. The CDR3 DNA reads TGTGCCAGCAGCGCAGGGGAGAGCTCCTACAATGAGCAGTTCTTC.

This clonotype was counted ten times or more. The gene calls are TRBV6-5 and TRBJ2-1, with D uncertain. Trimming shortened V by 0 bases and J by 9 bases, and 9 bases separated the two germline ends. The V gene's germline CDR1 is MNHEY and CDR2 SVGAGI. This CDR3 region has 13 residues. In DNA, the CDR3 is TGTGCCAGCAGTTACTCGAGCCAGCGTGAGCAGTTCTTC. Its protein product is CASSYSSQREQFF.

A few counts support this clonotype. The chain carries TRBV5-1 and TRBJ2-3; no clear D gene. V lost 0 bases to trimming and J lost 4 bases, with 9 bases between them. The length of the CDR3 is 14 residues. CDR1 SGHRS and CDR2 YFSETQ come from the germline V gene. The CDR3 reads CASSLGLIPDTQYF. The CDR3 DNA reads TGCGCCAGCAGCTTGGGATTAATTCCAGATACGCAGTATTTT.

V and J are TRBV3-1 and TRBJ2-7, with no clear D. The CDR3 loop spans 12 amino acids. The germline V gene has CDR1 LGHDT and CDR2 YNNKEL (reference sequence). The ends were cut back, 0 bases at V and 7 bases at J, with 7 bases in the middle. The CDR3 loop reads CASSQEHWEQYF. The CDR3 DNA reads as TGTGCCAGCAGCCAAGAACATTGGGAGCAGTACTTC.

The rearrangement uses TRBV5-1 and TRBJ2-7, with D possibly matching TRBD1 (5 bases). The CDR3 extends over 14 amino acids. CDR1 SGHRS and CDR2 YFSETQ come from the germline V gene. The V end lost 0 bases, the J end lost 2 bases, and 9 bases lay between the germline ends. This chain's CDR3 is CASSLEGRAYEQYF. DNA of the CDR3: TGCGCCAGCAGCTTGGAAGGCAGGGCCTACGAGCAGTACTTC.

This clonotype was seen a handful of times. J is TRBJ2-1 and V is TRBV6-6, with a possible D match to TRBD2 (6 bases). The CDR3 totals 13 residues. Germline V gives CDR1 MNHNY, CDR2 SVGAGI (reference sequence). Trimming stripped 2 bases from V and 10 bases from J, with 12 bases between. DNA for the CDR3: TGTGCCAGCAGTTACGGGCTTAGCGGAGAGCAGTTCTTC. Its protein product is CASSYGLSGEQFF.

This clonotype was counted ten times or more. This rearrangement joins TRBV20-1 to TRBJ2-1; 9 nucleotides line up with TRBD2. With 3 bases clipped from V and 5 bases from J, the junction kept 11 bases outside the gene matches. CDR3 length equals 16 residues. In germline, CDR1 is DFQATT, CDR2 SNEGSKA (reference sequence). CDR3 nucleotide sequence: TGCAGTGCTAGCGCAGCAGTTAGCGGGAGCGACAATGAGCAGTTCTTC. Amino acids: CSASAAVSGSDNEQFF.

The chain recombines TRBV27 with TRBJ1-4, with unresolved D. Trimming cost V 6 bases and J 8 bases, with 10 bases left between them. The CDR3 is made up of 12 amino acids. Germline loops: CDR1 MNHEY, CDR2 SMNVEV (reference sequence). The CDR3 sequence: CASSNSGEKLFF. The CDR3 DNA follows: TGTGCCAGCAGCAACTCCGGGGAAAAACTGTTTTTT.

This clonotype occurred once. The rearrangement uses TRBV29-1 and TRBJ2-7; D may be TRBD1 or TRBD2 (5 bases each). CDR3 size: 14 residues. Deletions cut 2 bases from V and 3 bases from J, with 14 bases between. Germline CDR1 reads SQVTM; CDR2 reads ANQGSEA. CDR3 loop: CSVEYTVGDYEQYF. CDR3 DNA: TGCAGCGTTGAATACACTGTGGGGGACTACGAGCAGTACTTC.

This clonotype was seen ten or more times. The chain is built from TRBV6-1 and TRBJ2-3, with D possibly being TRBD2 (6 bases). Trimming stripped 11 bases from V and 4 bases from J, with 25 bases between. This CDR3 has 16 amino acids. CDR1 and CDR2 from the germline V gene are MNHNS and SASEGT. CDR3 protein: CAPGRLTLNGSDTQYF. The CDR3 region has the DNA TGTGCCCCGGGGAGGTTGACGTTGAATGGATCAGATACGCAGTATTTT.

V is TRBV5-1 and J is TRBJ1-1, with 11 bases lining up with TRBD1. The V gene end was trimmed by 1 base and the J gene end by 5 bases; junction bases not matched to a gene: 7. The length of the CDR3 is 16 residues. Germline values: CDR1 SGHRS, CDR2 YFSETQ. For the CDR3, the DNA is TGCGCCAGCAGCTTGTCCGGGACAGGGGGGAGTACTGAAGCTTTCTTT. Amino acid sequence: CASSLSGTGGSTEAFF.

This clonotype has a count of ten or more. The CDR3 DNA follows: TGTGCCAGCAGTGAATCTAGCGGGAGGGAGAATGAGCAGTTCTTC. It yields the protein CASSESSGRENEQFF. The V call is TRBV2, the J call TRBJ2-1; 12 bases agree with TRBD2. J lost 7 bases, V lost 2 bases, and 3 bases had no gene match. Germline CDR1 and CDR2: SNHLY and FYNNEI. The CDR3 runs 15 residues.

In its sample, this clonotype was seen many times. The chain employs TRBV28 and TRBJ2-4, with D unresolved. Per the germline V gene, CDR1 is MDHEN and CDR2 is SYDVKM. Trimming cost V 3 bases and J 8 bases, with 8 bases left between them. This CDR3 spans 12 amino acids. The CDR3 region has the DNA TGTGCCAGCAGTTTTGATTCGGACATTCAGTACTTC. Encoded protein: CASSFDSDIQYF. The variable domain in full, with the rest retrieved from reference TRBV28 and TRBJ2-4, is DVKVTQSSRYLVKRTGEKVFLECVQDMDHENMFWYRQDPGLGLRLIYFSYDVKMKEKGDIPEGYSVSREKKERFSLILESASTNQTSMYLCASSFDSDIQYFGAGTRLSVL.

The chain carries TRBV20-1 and TRBJ2-3; D remains ambiguous. This CDR3 spans 14 amino acids. Germline V CDR1 and CDR2: DFQATT, SNEGSKA (reference sequence). Trimming removed 7 bases at V and 0 bases at J, with 14 bases between. CDR3 coding DNA: TGCAGTGTCGGTCCAACCGTGAGCACAGATACGCAGTATTTT. Residues: CSVGPTVSTDTQYF.

This clonotype has just a few counts. This chain links TRBV15 with TRBJ2-4, with D unclear. The V gene's germline CDR1 is LNHNV and CDR2 YYDKDF (reference sequence). Between the trimmed V and J ends, which lost 0 bases and 11 bases, there was a span of 14 bases. The CDR3 extends over 14 amino acids. CDR3 residues: CATSRDIAGDLQYF. In DNA, the CDR3 is TGTGCCACCAGCAGAGATATTGCTGGGGATCTTCAGTACTTC. The whole variable domain, filled in from reference TRBV15 and TRBJ2-4, reads DAMVIQNPRYQVTQFGKPVTLSCSQTLNHNVMYWYQQKSSQAPKLLFHYYDKDFNNEADTPDNFQSRRPNTSFCFLDIRSPGLGDTAMYLCATSRDIAGDLQYFGAGTRLSVL.